A single sample gave rise to the 10 T cell receptor beta chains below, sequenced in a study of T cell repertoires in cytomegalovirus infection (dated by TCRdb to about 2019). Their specific antigens are unknown. For sequencing, an Illumina HiSeq 1500 was employed. TCRdb ran its own pipeline on the public reads, namely fastp trimming at Q25 and MiXCR clone calling, and kept in-frame beta chains. Every distinct CDR3 protein forms one entry, paired with its most common genes and DNA. This sample gives about 770,000 distinct CDR3 sequences in total; 25% to 35% of them show up just once. The biggest ten clones account for about an eighth of the sample. This sample's treatment or condition label indicates: in vitro stimulation with specific CMV peptide epitopes to enrich CMV-specific T cells. The source was cultured CD8+ T cells from PBMCs, collected from culture after CMV antigen stimulation. These receptors came from a human donor in good health (CMV status not recorded). Some clones in this sample may be carry-over from other donors' samples.

In this sample, this clonotype turned up once. A read error is possible here, since a much larger clone lies one base away. Likely a read error: the CDR3 ends without its conserved phenylalanine or tryptophan. J is TRBJ2-2 and V is TRBV29-1; D possibly matches TRBD1 or TRBD2 (7 bases each). This CDR3 has 15 amino acids. V lost 4 bases and J 3 bases, leaving 15 bases between the germline ends. The germline V gene has CDR1 SQVTM and CDR2 ANQGSEA. The CDR3 DNA reads as TGCAGCGTTGGTCAGGGGGGGGCGCACACCGGGGAGCTGTTTCTT. Amino acids: CSVGQGGAHTGELFL.

At least ten counts were recorded for this clonotype. The chain uses TRBV7-8 and TRBJ1-1; no definite D call. Trimming pared 1 base from V and 4 bases from J, leaving 4 bases between. The CDR3 length is 12 residues. CDR1 SGHVS and CDR2 FQNEAQ come from the germline V gene. CDR3 DNA sequence: TGTGCCAGCAGCTTAGTGCCCACTGAAGCTTTCTTT. Translating it yields CASSLVPTEAFF.

This clonotype has ten or more counts. This sequence joins TRBV7-2 and TRBJ2-3; no clear D. Germline CDR1 SGHTA, CDR2 FQGNSA. With 4 bases removed from V and 2 bases from J, the gap between germline ends came to 7 bases. CDR3 length: 13 residues. The CDR3, as DNA: TGTGCCAGCAGCTCCGCTCCCACAGATACGCAGTATTTT. Its protein product is CASSSAPTDTQYF. Variable domain in full (rest from reference TRBV7-2 and TRBJ2-3): GAGVSQSPSNKVTEKGKDVELRCDPISGHTALYWYRQSLGQGLEFLIYFQGNSAPDKSGLPSDRFSAERTGGSVSTLTIQRTQQEDSAVYLCASSSAPTDTQYFGPGTRLTVL.

This rearrangement joins TRBV4-1 to TRBJ2-1; 8 bases are a match to TRBD2. With 1 base clipped from V and 10 bases from J, the junction kept 9 bases outside the gene matches. From germline, CDR1 is MGHRA and CDR2 YSYEKL. The CDR3 loop spans 15 amino acids. The DNA for the CDR3 is TGCGCCAGCAGCCAAGGAAAGGGACTAGATGGGGAGCAGTTCTTC. It yields the protein CASSQGKGLDGEQFF.

This clonotype was seen a handful of times. The J gene is TRBJ2-5, the V gene TRBV19; 8 nucleotides agree with TRBD1. The CDR3 covers 15 residues. V shed 1 base and J 0 bases; nucleotides not matched to a gene: 1. Germline V gene data show CDR1 as LNHDA and CDR2 as SQIVND (reference sequence). The CDR3 nucleotides are TGTGCCAGTAGTATAGGGACAGGGTACCAAGAGACCCAGTACTTC. Protein sequence: CASSIGTGYQETQYF.

The chain carries TRBV13 and TRBJ1-3; the D is unclear. The CDR3 contains 16 residues. From germline, CDR1 is PRHDT and CDR2 FYEKMQ (reference sequence). The V end was cut by 0 bases, the J end by 4 bases, with 13 bases between. For the CDR3, the DNA is TGTGCCAGCAGCTTAGGAACGGCGGCGGGGGGAAACACCATATATTTT. Amino acids: CASSLGTAAGGNTIYF.

The chain is built from TRBV11-2 and TRBJ2-7; TRBD2 is a possible D gene (5 bases). The CDR3 is 15 residues long. V was pared by 4 bases and J by 0 bases, with 13 bases between. CDR1 and CDR2 (germline): SGHAT, FQNNGV. The CDR3 sequence: CASSSGFLSSYEQYV. CDR3 coding DNA: TGTGCCAGCAGCTCGGGGTTTCTTAGCTCCTACGAGCAGTACGTC.

This clonotype was recorded only once. The J gene is TRBJ1-2, the V gene TRBV7-6; the D is unclear. Germline CDR1 and CDR2: SGHVS and FNYEAQ. This CDR3 comprises 13 residues. Between the trimmed V and J ends, which lost 1 base and 4 bases, there was a span of 7 bases. The CDR3 bases are TGTGCCAGCAGCTTAGGAAAGTTCTATGGCTACACCTTC. Its protein product is CASSLGKFYGYTF.

This clonotype occurred once. The rearrangement uses TRBV15 and TRBJ1-1; D call uncertain. V dropped 0 bases and J dropped 4 bases, with 9 bases sitting between them. CDR1 is LNHNV, CDR2 YYDKDF, per germline (reference sequence). The CDR3 loop spans 14 amino acids. The CDR3 nucleotides read TGTGCCACCAGCAGAGATCTGGAGTCCACTGAAGCTTTCTTT. Protein: CATSRDLESTEAFF.

A few counts support this clonotype. The chain joins TRBV13 to TRBJ2-7; no clear D. Germline V lookup: CDR1 PRHDT, CDR2 FYEKMQ (reference sequence). The CDR3 has 11 amino acids. V shed 0 bases and J shed 6 bases, with 3 bases lying between them. CDR3 coding DNA: TGTGCCAGCAGCTTAGGCATCGAGCAGTACTTC. It translates to CASSLGIEQYF.